Detailed here is one T cell receptor (beta chain). Antigen unknown. This sample was included in a study of CD8 T cells in ankylosing spondylitis. The study's findings and limits: Reactive arthritis synovial fluid and blood were previously reported to contain some motif variants. Disease-linked clones bore a CD8+ phenotype, appearing relatively rarely in peripheral blood. A motif in TCR beta, a set of under ten highly homologous variants, appeared characteristic of ankylosing spondylitis blood. Reportedly, significant enrichment of disease-linked clones occurred in matched ankylosing spondylitis synovial fluid.

Between the trimmed V and J ends, which lost 5 bases and 4 bases, there was a span of 11 bases. This CDR3 has 13 amino acids. MiXCR, run by TCRdb on the 5' RACE reads, gives a single entry per CDR3 protein. The table records over 400,000 distinct CDR3 sequences, 25% to 30% of them present only once. Material for sequencing was blood, either unsorted or a sorted T cell fraction (not recorded which). The rearrangement uses TRBV12-3 or TRBV12-4 and TRBJ1-2, with D uncertain. The source of this sequence is a male donor with ankylosing spondylitis. DNA of the CDR3: TGTGCCAGCAGTGGCCCCGGGCCCTATGGCTACACCTTC. As protein: CASSGPGPYGYTF.